These 12 T cell receptor beta chains were sequenced from one sample in a study of cytomegalovirus exposure and HLA in healthy donors (dated by TCRdb to about 2017). Libraries came from the immunoSEQ multiplex PCR assay. TCRdb obtained this table from immuneACCESS and retained in-frame rearrangements with V and J assigned. These tables miss some clones; where compared with another copy, unresolved V genes account for less than half of the shortfall, and the remainder is unexplained. The sample records about 160,000 clones, nearly 90% of which are singletons. 4% to 4.5% of the sample belongs to the ten largest clones. Specimen: PBMCs. The receptors stem from a man in his late teens or twenties in good health and CMV-seropositive.

The chain has TRBV19 and TRBJ2-1; 8 positions agree with TRBD2. Germline assignment: CDR1 LNHDA and CDR2 SQIVND (reference sequence). The CDR3 covers 15 residues. The V and J ends lost 3 bases and 0 bases, in that order; junction bases with no gene match: 1. This CDR3 is CASSMSGSSYNEQFF. DNA of the CDR3: TGTGCCAGTAGTATGAGCGGGAGCTCCTACAATGAGCAGTTCTTC.

The rearrangement joins TRBV11-3 to TRBJ2-2; weak D call: TRBD2 (6 bases). The length of the CDR3 is 17 residues. The germline CDR1 and CDR2 sequences are SGHNT and YENEEA. V was shortened by 1 base and J by 6 bases, with 18 bases between the two germline ends. The CDR3 DNA sequence: TGTGCCAGCAGCTTAGGGTTGGAGGGACCCCCTCCCGGGGAGCTGTTTTTT. This sequence encodes CASSLGLEGPPPGELFF. Filled out from reference TRBV11-3 and TRBJ2-2, the complete variable domain reads EAGVVQSPRYKIIEKKQPVAFWCNPISGHNTLYWYLQNLGQGPELLIRYENEEAVDDSQLPKDRFSAERLKGVDSTLKIQPAELGDSAVYLCASSLGLEGPPPGELFFGEGSRLTVL.

J is TRBJ2-5 and V is TRBV5-1, with 9 bases fitting TRBD2. After removal of 4 bases from V and 1 base from J, the junction contained 11 bases not matched to a gene. Germline values: CDR1 SGHRS, CDR2 YFSETQ. The length of the CDR3 is 17 residues. This CDR3 is CASSAPQSGRPQETQYF. CDR3 bases: TGCGCCAGCAGCGCCCCTCAGAGCGGGAGGCCCCAAGAGACCCAGTACTTC. Full variable domain (outside the CDR3, taken from reference TRBV5-1 and TRBJ2-5): KAGVTQTPRYLIKTRGQQVTLSCSPISGHRSVSWYQQTPGQGLQFLFEYFSETQRNKGNFPGRFSGRQFSNSRSEMNVSTLELGDSALYLCASSAPQSGRPQETQYFGPGTRLLVL.

V is TRBV9 and J is TRBJ1-3; D not resolved. This CDR3 has 16 amino acids. Trimming removed 4 bases at V and 0 bases at J, with 14 bases between. In germline, CDR1 is SGDLS, CDR2 YYNGEE. The CDR3 is CASSPRGASSGNTIYF. Written as DNA, the CDR3 is TGTGCCAGCAGCCCCCGGGGAGCGAGCTCTGGAAACACCATATATTTT.

This chain joins TRBV7-9 and TRBJ2-1, with D tentatively TRBD2 (5 bases). The CDR3 runs to 12 residues. Trimming left V 3 bases short and J 7 bases short, with 7 bases between. Germline assignment: CDR1 SEHNR and CDR2 FQNEAQ (reference sequence). The CDR3 reads CASSFTGNEQFF. CDR3 bases: TGTGCCAGCAGCTTTACGGGGAATGAGCAGTTCTTC. Complete variable domain (other parts from reference TRBV7-9 and TRBJ2-1): DTGVSQNPRHKITKRGQNVTFRCDPISEHNRLYWYRQTLGQGPEFLTYFQNEAQLEKSRLLSDRFSAERPKGSFSTLEIQRTEQGDSAMYLCASSFTGNEQFFGPGTRLTVL.

This clone has only a few counts. The chain joins TRBV7-3 to TRBJ1-2, with D maybe TRBD1 (5 bases). The V end was cut by 5 bases, the J end by 3 bases, with 16 bases between. Germline CDR1 is SGHTA and CDR2 is FQGTGA. The CDR3 has 15 residues. The CDR3 is CASSPRGRVDYGYTF. The CDR3 coding sequence is TGTGCCAGCAGCCCCCGGGGGAGGGTGGACTATGGCTACACCTTC.

The gene calls are TRBV4-1 and TRBJ2-7, with 9 bases lining up with TRBD1. The CDR3 is 17 amino acids. V lost 4 bases, J lost 5 bases, and 15 bases stayed unmatched. Germline V CDR1 and CDR2: MGHRA, YSYEKL. The CDR3 DNA reads as TGCGCCAGCAGCCCAAGTCCCGGGACAGGGTCCCCCCACGAGCAGTACTTC. Translating it yields CASSPSPGTGSPHEQYF.

The chain employs TRBV28 and TRBJ1-2; no reliable D call. The CDR3 length is 14 residues. V lost 3 bases, J lost 1 base, and 9 bases lay in between. The germline CDR1 and CDR2 sequences are MDHEN and SYDVKM. DNA for the CDR3: TGTGCCAGCAGTTTGCGAGGCGGTAACTATGGCTACACCTTC. This translates into CASSLRGGNYGYTF.

This clone was recorded only once. The V gene is TRBV6-5, the J gene TRBJ2-1; D perhaps matches TRBD2 (5 bases). The CDR3 extends over 15 amino acids. CDR1 is MNHEY and CDR2 is SVGAGI in the germline V gene. The V gene lost 2 bases and the J gene lost 1 base, with 9 bases spanning the gap. The CDR3 protein is CASSYGERSYNEQFF. CDR3 bases: TGTGCCAGCAGTTACGGGGAGAGGTCCTACAATGAGCAGTTCTTC.

This chain connects TRBV5-1 to TRBJ2-5; 12 bases align to TRBD2. CDR1 and CDR2 from the germline V gene are SGHRS and YFSETQ. The trim removed 2 bases at V and 4 bases at J, leaving 3 bases unmatched. The CDR3 consists of 15 residues. The CDR3 sequence is CASSLTTSGRETQYF. The DNA for the CDR3 is TGCGCCAGCAGCTTAACGACTAGCGGGAGAGAGACCCAGTACTTC.

This clone was seen just once. The J gene is TRBJ2-3, the V gene TRBV2; D possibly corresponds to TRBD1 (6 bases). This CDR3 spans 17 amino acids. CDR1 and CDR2 (germline): SNHLY, FYNNEI. The ends were cut back, 6 bases at V and 8 bases at J, with 27 bases in the middle. The CDR3 here is CASSYRVLATPRGTQYF. DNA of the CDR3: TGTGCCAGCAGCTACAGGGTCCTGGCCACACCACGGGGTACGCAGTATTTT. Full variable domain (rest looked up from reference TRBV2 and TRBJ2-3): EPEVTQTPSHQVTQMGQEVILRCVPISNHLYFYWYRQILGQKVEFLVSFYNNEISEKSEIFDDQFSVERPDGSNFTLKIRSTKLEDSAMYFCASSYRVLATPRGTQYFGPGTRLTVL.

This chain connects TRBV29-1 to TRBJ2-3; 7 nucleotides agree with TRBD1. The length of the CDR3 is 14 residues. Germline values: CDR1 SQVTM, CDR2 ANQGSEA. The J segment lost 2 bases and the V segment lost 7 bases, leaving 9 bases of the junction unmatched. CDR3 coding DNA: TGCAGCGCCCCCGGGACAGCAAACACAGATACGCAGTATTTT. Protein product: CSAPGTANTDTQYF.